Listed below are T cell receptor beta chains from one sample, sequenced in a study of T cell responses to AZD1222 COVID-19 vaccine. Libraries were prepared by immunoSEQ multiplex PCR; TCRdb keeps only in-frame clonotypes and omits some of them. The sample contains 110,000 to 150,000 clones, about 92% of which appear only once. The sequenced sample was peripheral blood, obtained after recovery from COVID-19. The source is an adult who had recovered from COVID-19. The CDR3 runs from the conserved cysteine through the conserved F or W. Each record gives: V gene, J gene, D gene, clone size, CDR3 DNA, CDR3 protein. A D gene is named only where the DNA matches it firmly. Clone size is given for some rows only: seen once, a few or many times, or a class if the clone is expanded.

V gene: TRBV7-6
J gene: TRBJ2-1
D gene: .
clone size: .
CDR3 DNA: TGTGCCAGCAGCTTTGCGGAAGGGCTGTACAATGAGCAGTTCTTC
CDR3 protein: CASSFAEGLYNEQFF

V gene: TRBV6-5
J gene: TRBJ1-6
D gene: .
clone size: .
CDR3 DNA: TGTGCCACACGAAGGCGGAGGGACAATTCACCCCTCCACTTT
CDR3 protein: CATRRRRDNSPLHF

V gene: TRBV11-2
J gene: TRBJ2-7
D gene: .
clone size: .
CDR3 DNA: TGTGCCAGCAGCTTAGAAACGTTCTCCTACGAGCAGTACTTC
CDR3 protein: CASSLETFSYEQYF

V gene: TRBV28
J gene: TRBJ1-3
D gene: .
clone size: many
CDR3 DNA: TGTGCCAGCAGCCCACCCACAGGGGGAAACACCATATATTTT
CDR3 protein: CASSPPTGGNTIYF

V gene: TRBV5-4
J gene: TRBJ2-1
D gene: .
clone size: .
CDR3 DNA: TGTGCCAGCAGCTTGGGGGGGCGGGATGAGCAGTTCTTC
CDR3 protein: CASSLGGRDEQFF

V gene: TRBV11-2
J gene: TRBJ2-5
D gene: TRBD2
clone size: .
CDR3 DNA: TGTGCCAGCAGCCCCCGTGGTAGCGGGAGAGAGACCCAGTACTTC
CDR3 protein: CASSPRGSGRETQYF

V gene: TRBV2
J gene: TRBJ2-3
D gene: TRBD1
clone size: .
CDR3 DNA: TGTGCCAGCAGCCGGGACAGACGCACAGATACGCAGTATTTT
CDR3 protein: CASSRDRRTDTQYF

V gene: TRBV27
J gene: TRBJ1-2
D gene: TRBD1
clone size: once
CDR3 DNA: TGTGCCAGCAGCTTAACAGGGGACTATGGCTACACCTTC
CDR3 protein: CASSLTGDYGYTF

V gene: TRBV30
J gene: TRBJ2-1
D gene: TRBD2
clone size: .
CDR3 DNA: TGTGCCTGGAGTGTCATGGGGCTAGGGGCTAGCGGGGCCAACTACAATGAGCAGTTCTTC
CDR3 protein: CAWSVMGLGASGANYNEQFF

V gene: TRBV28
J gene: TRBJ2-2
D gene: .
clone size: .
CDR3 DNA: TGTGCCAGCAATCACAGGGAGGAAACCGGGGAGCTGTTTTTT
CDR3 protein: CASNHREETGELFF

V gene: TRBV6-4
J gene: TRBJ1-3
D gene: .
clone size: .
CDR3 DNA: TGTGCCAGCAGTAATCCCCAAAATCACGACGCAGGAAACACCATATATTTT
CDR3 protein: CASSNPQNHDAGNTIYF

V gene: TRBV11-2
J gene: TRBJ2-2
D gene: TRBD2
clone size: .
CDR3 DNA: TGTGCCAGCACCCTCCGGCTAGCGGGAGTTTTTACCGGGGAGCTGTTTTTT
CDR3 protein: CASTLRLAGVFTGELFF

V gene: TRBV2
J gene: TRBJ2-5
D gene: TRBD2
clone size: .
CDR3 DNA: TGTGCCAGTCCTCCGGGACTAGGGGTCTGGGAAGAAGAGACCCAGTACTTC
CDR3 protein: CASPPGLGVWEEETQYF

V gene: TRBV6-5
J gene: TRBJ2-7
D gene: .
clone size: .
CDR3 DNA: TGTGCCAGCAGCCCAGGACCGACCTACGAGCAGTACTTC
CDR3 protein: CASSPGPTYEQYF

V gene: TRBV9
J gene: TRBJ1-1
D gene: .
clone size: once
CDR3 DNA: TGTGCCAGCAGCGTAGCCCCCGAGAACACTGAAGCTTTCTTT
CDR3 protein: CASSVAPENTEAFF

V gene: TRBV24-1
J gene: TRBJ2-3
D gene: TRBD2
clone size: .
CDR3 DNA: TGTGCCACCCGCGCGGGAGGGAGCACAGATACGCAGTATTTT
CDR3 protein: CATRAGGSTDTQYF

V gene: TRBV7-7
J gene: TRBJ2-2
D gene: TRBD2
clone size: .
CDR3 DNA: TGTGCTAGCAGCCCCGCACTAGCGAGTAGCACCGGGGAGCTGTTTTTT
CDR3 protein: CASSPALASSTGELFF

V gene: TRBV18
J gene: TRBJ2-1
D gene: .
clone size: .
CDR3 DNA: TGTGCCAGCTCACCAGACTACGACAATGAGCAGTTCTTC
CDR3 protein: CASSPDYDNEQFF

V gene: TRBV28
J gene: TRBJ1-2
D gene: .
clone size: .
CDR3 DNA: TGTGCCAGCAGTTGGGACCGGGGTTCCTATGGCTACACCTTC
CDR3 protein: CASSWDRGSYGYTF

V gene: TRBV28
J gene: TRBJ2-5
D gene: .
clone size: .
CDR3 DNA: TGTGCCAGCATCGGGCGGGGTCAAGAGACCCAGTACTTC
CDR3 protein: CASIGRGQETQYF

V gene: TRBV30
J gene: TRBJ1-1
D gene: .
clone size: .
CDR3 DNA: TGTGCCTGGAGTGAAGGTCACACTGAAGCTTTCTTT
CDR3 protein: CAWSEGHTEAFF

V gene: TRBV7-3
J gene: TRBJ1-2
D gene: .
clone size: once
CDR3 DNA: TGTGCCAGCAGCCAAGACTTGAACTATGGCTACACCTTC
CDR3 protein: CASSQDLNYGYTF

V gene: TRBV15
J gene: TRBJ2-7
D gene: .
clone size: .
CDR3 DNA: TGTGCCGCGTCAATTCCGGGGGCTAGCTCCTACGAGCAGTACTTC
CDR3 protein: CAASIPGASSYEQYF

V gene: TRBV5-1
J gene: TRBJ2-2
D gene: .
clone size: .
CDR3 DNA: TGCGCCAGCAGCCCCAGGGGAGGGGGCGTGACCGGGGAGCTGTTTTTT
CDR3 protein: CASSPRGGGVTGELFF

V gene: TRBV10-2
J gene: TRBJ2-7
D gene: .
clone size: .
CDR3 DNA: TGCGCCAGCAGTGAAGTTGTCGGCGAGCAGTACTTC
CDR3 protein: CASSEVVGEQYF

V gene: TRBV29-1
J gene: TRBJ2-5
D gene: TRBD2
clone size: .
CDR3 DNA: TGCAGCGTTGGGACGACTAGCGGGGTACAAGAGACCCAGTACTTC
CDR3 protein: CSVGTTSGVQETQYF

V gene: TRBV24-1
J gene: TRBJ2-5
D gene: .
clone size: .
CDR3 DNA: TGTGCCACCAGTGATTTCGGGCAGGGTGCCCAAGAGACCCAGTACTTC
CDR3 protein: CATSDFGQGAQETQYF

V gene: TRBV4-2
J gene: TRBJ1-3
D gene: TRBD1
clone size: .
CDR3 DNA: TGTGCCAGCAGCCAAAAGGACAGGGGAAACACCATATATTTT
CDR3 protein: CASSQKDRGNTIYF

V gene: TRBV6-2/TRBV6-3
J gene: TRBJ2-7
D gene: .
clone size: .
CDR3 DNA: TGTGCCAGCAGTCCGACGGACGGATACTACGAGCAGTACTTC
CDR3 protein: CASSPTDGYYEQYF

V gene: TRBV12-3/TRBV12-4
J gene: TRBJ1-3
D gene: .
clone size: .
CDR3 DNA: TGTGCCAGCAGTATCTCACCTGGAAACACCATATATTTT
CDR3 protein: CASSISPGNTIYF

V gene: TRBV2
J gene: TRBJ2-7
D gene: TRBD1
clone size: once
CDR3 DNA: TGTGCCACCTTAGGACAGGTCTCCTACGAGCAGTACTTC
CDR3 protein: CATLGQVSYEQYF

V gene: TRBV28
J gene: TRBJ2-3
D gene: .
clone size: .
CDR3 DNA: TGTGCCAGCAGTTTTCGAGAACTAAGCACAGATACGCAGTATTTT
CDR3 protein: CASSFRELSTDTQYF

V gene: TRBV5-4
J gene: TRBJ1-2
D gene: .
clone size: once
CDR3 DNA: TGTGCCAGCAGCCCTAGGGGAACTTATGGCTACACCTTC
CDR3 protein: CASSPRGTYGYTF

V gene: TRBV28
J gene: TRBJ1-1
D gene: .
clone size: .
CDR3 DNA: TGTGCCAGCAGTTTTTCTCCAAACCGGAACACTGAAGCTTTCTTT
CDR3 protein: CASSFSPNRNTEAFF

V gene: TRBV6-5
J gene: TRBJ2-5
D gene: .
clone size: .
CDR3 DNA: TGTGCCAGCAGCGACTGGGCTTACCAAGAGACCCAGTACTTC
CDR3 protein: CASSDWAYQETQYF

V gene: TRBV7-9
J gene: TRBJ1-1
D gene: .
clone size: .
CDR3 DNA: TGTGCCAGCAGCTACTCGACACGCACTGAAGCTTTCTTT
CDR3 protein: CASSYSTRTEAFF

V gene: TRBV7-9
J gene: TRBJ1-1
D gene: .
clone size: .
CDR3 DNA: TGTGCCAGCAGCAAATCAGGGACCGTCACTGAAGCTTTCTTT
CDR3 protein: CASSKSGTVTEAFF

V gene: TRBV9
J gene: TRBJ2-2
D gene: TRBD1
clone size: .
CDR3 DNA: TGTGCCAGCAGCCGACGACTTCTCGACAGGGGCGGCGCCGGGGAGCTGTTTTTT
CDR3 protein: CASSRRLLDRGGAGELFF

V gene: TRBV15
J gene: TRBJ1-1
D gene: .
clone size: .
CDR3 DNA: TGTGCCACCAGCAGAGAGTGGGGGCGCATGAACACTGAAGCTTTCTTT
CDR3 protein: CATSREWGRMNTEAFF

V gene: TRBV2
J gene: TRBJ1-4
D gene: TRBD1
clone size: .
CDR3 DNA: TGTGCCAGCACTCAGGGGGCCGGTGAAAAACTGTTTTTT
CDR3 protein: CASTQGAGEKLFF

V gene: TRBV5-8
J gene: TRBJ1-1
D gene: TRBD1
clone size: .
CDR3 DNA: TGTGCCAGCAGCCGGGACAGGGGGAGGGCTGAAGCTTTCTTT
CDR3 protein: CASSRDRGRAEAFF

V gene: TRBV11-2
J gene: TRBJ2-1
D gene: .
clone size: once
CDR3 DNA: TGTGCCAGCAGCTCACTTCAGCGGGACAATGAGCAGTTCTTC
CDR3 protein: CASSSLQRDNEQFF

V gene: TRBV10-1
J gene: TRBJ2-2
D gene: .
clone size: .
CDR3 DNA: TGCGCCAGCAGTGATAGCGAGGGGCGGTTTTCCGGGGAGCTGTTTTTT
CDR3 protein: CASSDSEGRFSGELFF

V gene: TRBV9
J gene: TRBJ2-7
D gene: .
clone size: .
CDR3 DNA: TGTGCCAGCAGCGTAGCTGGTGGTGCGGCCTACGAGCAGTACTTC
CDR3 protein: CASSVAGGAAYEQYF

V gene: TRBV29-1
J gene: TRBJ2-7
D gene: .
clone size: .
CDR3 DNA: TGCAGCGTTAGGCGCTCAGGGTCACGCGAGCAGTACTTC
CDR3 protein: CSVRRSGSREQYF

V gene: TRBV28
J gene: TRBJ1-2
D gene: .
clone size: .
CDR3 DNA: TGTGCCAGCAGTTACAGTAACTATGGCTACACCTTC
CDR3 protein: CASSYSNYGYTF

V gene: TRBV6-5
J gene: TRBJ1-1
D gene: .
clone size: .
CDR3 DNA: TGTGCCAGCAGTTACTCTTTAGAAGGTTCGGCGGCTTTCTTT
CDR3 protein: CASSYSLEGSAAFF

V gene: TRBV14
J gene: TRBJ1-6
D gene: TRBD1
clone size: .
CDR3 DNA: TGTGCCAGCAGCCAAGTCCCCGTGACAGGGGGCGCAGTCTATAATTCACCCCTCCACTTT
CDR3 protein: CASSQVPVTGGAVYNSPLHF

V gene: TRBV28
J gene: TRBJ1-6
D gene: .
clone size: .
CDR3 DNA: TGTGCCAGCAGCACCGGACAGATAAATTCACCCCTCCACTTT
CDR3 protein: CASSTGQINSPLHF

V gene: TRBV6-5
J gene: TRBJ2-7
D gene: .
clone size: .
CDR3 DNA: TGTGCCAGCTCCCGGACCTACGAGCAGTACTTC
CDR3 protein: CASSRTYEQYF

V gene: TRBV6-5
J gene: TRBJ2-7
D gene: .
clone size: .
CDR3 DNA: TGTGCCAGCGCAATTGGCGGGATGGGCTACGAGCAGTACTTC
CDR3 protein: CASAIGGMGYEQYF

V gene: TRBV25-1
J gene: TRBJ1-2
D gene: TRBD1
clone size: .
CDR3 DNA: TGTGCCAGCAGTGCCGGGACAGCCTATGGCTACACCTTC
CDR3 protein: CASSAGTAYGYTF

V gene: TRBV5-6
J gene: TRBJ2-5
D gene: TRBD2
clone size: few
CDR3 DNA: TGTGCCAGCAGCTTGCTTTCGCCTAGCGGGCAAGAGACCCAGTACTTC
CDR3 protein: CASSLLSPSGQETQYF

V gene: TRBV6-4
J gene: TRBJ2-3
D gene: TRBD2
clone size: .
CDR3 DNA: TGTGCCAGCAGTCGTGGAGCGGGAGCGGCAGATACGCAGTATTTT
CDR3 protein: CASSRGAGAADTQYF